This passage covers 25 T cell receptor beta chains from one sample sequenced in a study of HIV-infected patients and healthy controls. All unsorted peripheral T cells were captured because whole blood was used without fractionation. Reverse transcription used around 480 ng RNA and constant-region primers for alpha and beta. Alpha and beta chain libraries were made separately by chain-specific third strand synthesis with multiplexing indices. TCRdb processed the 5' RACE reads anew with MiXCR; each CDR3 protein has one entry. The table records around 26,000 distinct CDR3 sequences, roughly 7.9% of them present only once. The sequenced material came from blood. The receptors shown here come from an adult in good health.

This clonotype was seen ten or more times. The chain joins TRBV5-1 to TRBJ1-6; no reliable D call. Germline CDR1 reads SGHRS; CDR2 reads YFSETQ. V dropped 0 bases and J dropped 7 bases, with 5 bases sitting between them. The CDR3 sequence is 13 residues long. CDR3 sequence: CASSLEVNSPLHF. The CDR3, as DNA: TGCGCCAGCAGCTTGGAAGTGAATTCACCCCTCCACTTT.

This clonotype was recorded many times. V is TRBV29-1 and J is TRBJ1-5; D is possibly TRBD1 (5 bases). With 5 bases removed from V and 1 base from J, the gap between germline ends came to 6 bases. The CDR3 spans 12 residues. The germline CDR1 and CDR2 sequences are SQVTM and ANQGSEA. CDR3 loop: CSVRDSNQPQHF. CDR3 DNA sequence: TGCAGCGTTAGGGACAGCAATCAGCCCCAGCATTTT.

This clonotype was observed many times. The V call is TRBV12-3 or TRBV12-4, the J call TRBJ2-7; TRBD1 aligns across 7 bases. CDR3 length: 14 amino acids. V lost 2 bases and J lost 3; bases outside the gene matches: 4. The CDR3 bases are TGTGCCAGCAGTTTACGGACAGGCAGCTACGAGCAGTACTTC. Translation: CASSLRTGSYEQYF.

This clonotype was counted many times. The genes are TRBV12-3 or TRBV12-4 and TRBJ2-2; 7 bases are a match to TRBD1. The CDR3 covers 15 residues. The J segment lost 4 bases and the V segment lost 6 bases, leaving 8 bases of the junction unmatched. The CDR3 here is CASRPGQVGTGELFF. The CDR3 DNA is TGTGCCAGCAGGCCTGGACAGGTCGGCACCGGGGAGCTGTTTTTT.

This clonotype was seen a handful of times. The J gene is TRBJ2-5, the V gene TRBV6-2 or TRBV6-3; TRBD1 agrees at 7 bases. V trimming: 1 base; J trimming: 6 bases; junction bases outside the gene matches: 8. This CDR3 comprises 15 residues. Germline-derived CDR1 and CDR2 are MNHEY and SVGEGT. The CDR3 is CASSYWTGQVKTQYF. In DNA form, the CDR3 reads TGTGCCAGCAGTTACTGGACAGGCCAAGTGAAGACCCAGTACTTC.

This clonotype was seen many times. The V gene is TRBV30, the J gene TRBJ1-1, with D possibly being TRBD1 (6 bases). V gave up 3 bases and J gave up 5 bases, with 16 bases separating them. This CDR3 spans 14 amino acids. Looked up from germline, CDR1 is GTSNPN and CDR2 is SVGIG (reference sequence). CDR3 loop: CAWRVGGAGTEAFF. The CDR3 region has the DNA TGTGCCTGGAGGGTGGGGGGCGCGGGGACTGAAGCTTTCTTT.

This rearrangement joins TRBV12-3 or TRBV12-4 to TRBJ2-6; 7 nucleotides align to TRBD1. The CDR3 spans 17 residues. V lost 7 bases, J lost 0 bases, and 9 bases stayed unmatched. This chain's CDR3 is CASILEGQLSGANVLTF. The CDR3 DNA follows: TGTGCCAGCATCCTTGAGGGACAGCTCTCTGGGGCCAACGTCCTGACTTTC.

This clonotype has ten or more counts. The rearrangement uses TRBV10-2 and TRBJ2-1; tentative D call: TRBD2 (7 bases). This CDR3 is 16 amino acids long. Germline CDR1 WSHSY, CDR2 SAAADI. With 7 bases removed from V and 6 bases from J, the gap between germline ends came to 22 bases. The CDR3 protein is CASTHRWGGAANEQFF. The DNA of the CDR3 is TGCGCCAGCACCCACCGGTGGGGGGGCGCGGCCAATGAGCAGTTCTTC.

This clonotype was counted ten times or more. J is TRBJ1-4 and V is TRBV3-1; 7 bases are a match to TRBD1. J was trimmed by 10 bases and V by 3 bases; bases with no gene match: 11. This CDR3 spans 15 amino acids. CDR1 and CDR2 from the germline V gene are LGHDT and YNNKEL (reference sequence). The CDR3 reads CASSQRDSDRGKLFF. The DNA for the CDR3 is TGTGCCAGCAGCCAGAGGGACAGCGACCGGGGAAAACTGTTTTTT.

By sample fraction, this clonotype is medium-sized. This CDR3 reads CASRLGTDTQYF. DNA for the CDR3: TGTGCCAGCAGGCTTGGGACAGATACGCAGTATTTT. The rearrangement links TRBV7-9 to TRBJ2-3; the D is unclear. CDR1 and CDR2 (germline): SEHNR, FQNEAQ (reference sequence). This CDR3 is 12 amino acids long. Trimming took 6 bases from V and 3 from J, leaving 7 bases between them. Drawing the rest from reference TRBV7-9 and TRBJ2-3, the complete variable domain is DTGVSQNPRHKITKRGQNVTFRCDPISEHNRLYWYRQTLGQGPEFLTYFQNEAQLEKSRLLSDRFSAERPKGSFSTLEIQRTEQGDSAMYLCASRLGTDTQYFGPGTRLTVL.

This clonotype was detected many times. The J gene is TRBJ2-6, the V gene TRBV9; D is unresolved. V dropped 5 bases and J dropped 6 bases, with 3 bases sitting between them. The CDR3 has 11 residues. Germline loops: CDR1 SGDLS, CDR2 YYNGEE. This CDR3 is CASRAANVLTF. The CDR3 nucleotides are TGTGCCAGCAGAGCGGCCAACGTCCTGACTTTC.

This clonotype was detected ten times or more. The chain employs TRBV6-6 and TRBJ1-5, with D unclear. The V gene's germline CDR1 is MNHNY and CDR2 SVGAGI (reference sequence). The CDR3 totals 12 residues. The ends were cut back, 2 bases at V and 9 bases at J, with 8 bases in the middle. This chain's CDR3 is CASSYLAMPQHF. The DNA of the CDR3 is TGTGCCAGCAGTTACCTGGCAATGCCCCAGCATTTT.

This clonotype showed up many times. The chain carries TRBV5-5 and TRBJ1-2, with TRBD1 identical over 7 bases. The germline gives CDR1 SGHKS, CDR2 YYEKEE (reference sequence). This CDR3 spans 14 amino acids. V was clipped by 4 bases and J by 4 bases; unmatched bases: 7. CDR3 sequence: CASSPGDSIYGYTF. The CDR3 region has the DNA TGTGCCAGCAGCCCCGGGGACAGTATCTATGGCTACACCTTC.

This clonotype was observed a handful of times. For the CDR3, the DNA is TGTGCCAGCAGCTTAGAGTGGACACCGAACACTGAAGCTTTCTTT. This sequence encodes CASSLEWTPNTEAFF. The chain carries TRBV7-9 and TRBJ1-1, with D maybe TRBD1 (5 bases). Germline assignment: CDR1 SEHNR and CDR2 FQNEAQ (reference sequence). V was shortened by 1 base and J by 1 base, with 10 bases between the two germline ends. The CDR3 length is 15 residues.

This clonotype rates as medium-sized. This chain joins TRBV5-1 and TRBJ2-1, with D hard to call. Germline assignment: CDR1 SGHRS and CDR2 YFSETQ. This CDR3 has 14 amino acids. V was cut by 0 bases and J by 2 bases, with 6 bases left in between. CDR3 residues: CASSLVPTYNEQFF. CDR3 DNA sequence: TGCGCCAGCAGCTTGGTGCCCACCTACAATGAGCAGTTCTTC.

This clonotype appeared many times. The chain carries TRBV12-3 or TRBV12-4 and TRBJ2-3; perhaps TRBD2 as D (5 bases). There are 15 residues in the CDR3. The V gene lost 5 bases and the J gene lost 1 base, with 13 bases spanning the gap. The DNA for the CDR3 is TGTGCCAGCAGTCCCCGGCGGGTTGGCACAGATACGCAGTATTTT. Protein: CASSPRRVGTDTQYF.

This clonotype came up many times. The chain employs TRBV12-3 or TRBV12-4 and TRBJ1-5, with a tentative D call TRBD1 (5 bases). V was trimmed by 2 bases and J by 5 bases, leaving 16 bases between them. There are 16 residues in the CDR3. The CDR3 nucleotides read TGTGCCAGCAGTTTACCTGCCGGCAGGGCCGATCAGCCCCAGCATTTT. Translating it yields CASSLPAGRADQPQHF.

This clonotype has more than one count but fewer than ten. V and J are TRBV7-6 and TRBJ2-3; no definite D call. The germline gives CDR1 SGHVS, CDR2 FNYEAQ. Trimming shortened V by 4 bases and J by 3 bases, and 17 bases separated the two germline ends. This CDR3 region has 16 residues. The CDR3 DNA is TGTGCCAGCAGCTCGTACAGATCCGACCCAACAGATACGCAGTATTTT. Protein: CASSSYRSDPTDTQYF.

This clonotype has a count of ten or more. The chain recombines TRBV7-6 with TRBJ2-7, with D possibly TRBD1 on 6 matching bases. Germline V CDR1 and CDR2: SGHVS, FNYEAQ. The length of the CDR3 is 15 residues. The V gene lost 1 base and the J gene lost 1 base, with 11 bases spanning the gap. The CDR3 sequence: CASSLDEGVSYEQYF. CDR3 bases: TGTGCCAGCAGCTTAGACGAGGGGGTTTCCTACGAGCAGTACTTC.

This clonotype was seen many times. CDR3 sequence: CASSLSNTEAFF. CDR3 bases: TGTGCCAGCAGCCTTTCGAACACTGAAGCTTTCTTT. The V and J genes are TRBV7-9 and TRBJ1-1; D is unclear. This CDR3 is built from 12 residues. Germline loops: CDR1 SEHNR, CDR2 FQNEAQ (reference sequence). V was clipped by 5 bases and J by 1 base, with 5 bases between them. The full variable domain, in which reference TRBV7-9 and TRBJ1-1 provide the parts outside the CDR3, is DTGVSQNPRHKITKRGQNVTFRCDPISEHNRLYWYRQTLGQGPEFLTYFQNEAQLEKSRLLSDRFSAERPKGSFSTLEIQRTEQGDSAMYLCASSLSNTEAFFGQGTRLTVV.

In this sample, this clonotype turned up many times. V and J are TRBV6-4 and TRBJ1-1, with a possible D match to TRBD1 (5 bases). Germline V CDR1 and CDR2: MRHNA, SNTAGT. V was pared by 8 bases and J by 1 base, with 14 bases between. The CDR3 covers 14 residues. Written as DNA, the CDR3 is TGTGCCAGCGAAAAAAACGGGACGAACACTGAAGCTTTCTTT. Translated, it gives CASEKNGTNTEAFF.

This clonotype was detected ten times or more. The chain is built from TRBV7-2 and TRBJ1-1, with 8 bases aligning to TRBD1. The CDR3 has 16 amino acids. Germline values: CDR1 SGHTA, CDR2 FQGNSA. V lost 6 bases, J lost 5 bases, and 14 bases stayed unmatched. The DNA for the CDR3 is TGTGCCAGCAGACAACAGGGGGGTACGTTCGTAACTGAAGCTTTCTTT. It codes for CASRQQGGTFVTEAFF.

The rearrangement joins TRBV2 to TRBJ1-5; D gene unclear. CDR3 length: 15 residues. The germline V and J ends were trimmed by 1 base and 8 bases, with 15 bases remaining between them. CDR1 is SNHLY and CDR2 is FYNNEI in the germline V gene. CDR3 protein: CASSEVIRVTEPQHF. The CDR3 DNA reads TGTGCCAGCAGTGAAGTGATTCGGGTTACGGAGCCCCAGCATTTT.

The table lists this clonotype with a count of one. V is TRBV20-1 and J is TRBJ2-3, with 8 bases matching TRBD2. Germline CDR1 reads DFQATT; CDR2 reads SNEGSKA (reference sequence). Germline trimming cut 6 bases from V and 5 bases from J; bases unmatched to any gene: 10. The CDR3 totals 14 residues. The CDR3 coding sequence is TGCAGTGCCGTCCAAGCGGGGGTACTAGATACGCAGTATTTT. Its protein is CSAVQAGVLDTQYF.

The table lists this clonotype with many counts. The chain couples TRBV13 to TRBJ2-7; D unresolved. V was clipped by 5 bases and J by 6 bases, with 17 bases between them. This CDR3 is built from 14 residues. In germline, CDR1 is PRHDT, CDR2 FYEKMQ (reference sequence). For the CDR3, the DNA is TGTGCCAGCAGCCCTAACACCGGTTTGGGCGAGCAGTACTTC. Its protein product is CASSPNTGLGEQYF.